These 27 T cell receptor beta chains share one sample of origin, sequenced in a study of OX40 agonist ivuxolimab in advanced cancers. Profiled with immunoSEQ multiplex PCR; TCRdb holds only in-frame clones, not every one. The table lists tens of thousands of clones, around 81% of them singletons, with approximately 4.8% in the top ten. Specimen: CD4+ or CD8+ T cells sorted from blood, collected in a trial of the OX40 agonist ivuxolimab. The receptors shown here come from an adult with an advanced solid tumor such as melanoma, head and neck, liver or kidney cancer.

The chain combines TRBV7-2 with TRBJ2-5; 7 bases line up with TRBD1. This CDR3 contains 15 residues. After removal of 4 bases from V and 2 bases from J, the junction contained 7 bases not matched to a gene. Germline V gene lookup returns CDR1 SGHTA and CDR2 FQGNSA. CDR3 amino acids: CASSWTGGGQETQYF. The CDR3 DNA is TGTGCCAGCAGCTGGACAGGAGGCGGACAAGAGACCCAGTACTTC.

The chain links TRBV7-9 to TRBJ2-5; D unclear. The CDR3 consists of 13 residues. From germline, CDR1 is SEHNR and CDR2 FQNEAQ (reference sequence). V gave up 2 bases and J gave up 4 bases, with 8 bases separating them. The DNA for the CDR3 is TGTGCCAGCAGCTTAATAGGGCTAGAGACCCAGTACTTC. Protein product: CASSLIGLETQYF.

V is TRBV5-1 and J is TRBJ2-5; the D gene is possibly TRBD1 (7 bases). The DNA end is a closer match to TRBJ2-7, so the J assignment may be wrong. This CDR3 has 15 residues. CDR1 is SGHRS and CDR2 is YFSETQ in the germline V gene. The CDR3 region is CASSWTTGTDYEQYF. Here the CDR3 DNA reads TGCGCCAGCAGCTGGACTACCGGGACAGACTACGAGCAGTACTTC.

V usage is TRBV6-5 and J usage is TRBJ1-4; maybe TRBD1 (5 bases). This CDR3 spans 13 amino acids. V gave up 4 bases and J gave up 7 bases, with 10 bases separating them. Germline V lookup: CDR1 MNHEY, CDR2 SVGAGI. CDR3 loop: CASSFGGVEKLFF. CDR3 nucleotides: TGTGCCAGCAGTTTTGGGGGGGTTGAAAAACTGTTTTTT.

V gene TRBV28 combines with J gene TRBJ2-3, with TRBD2 identical over 10 bases. The CDR3 has 16 residues. Trimming cost V 6 bases and J 0 bases; bases outside gene matches: 6. Germline values: CDR1 MDHEN, CDR2 SYDVKM. The CDR3 loop reads CASRERGGPSTDTQYF. Here the CDR3 DNA reads TGTGCCAGCAGAGAGCGGGGGGGACCTAGCACAGATACGCAGTATTTT. The full variable domain, completed using reference TRBV28 and TRBJ2-3, is DVKVTQSSRYLVKRTGEKVFLECVQDMDHENMFWYRQDPGLGLRLIYFSYDVKMKEKGDIPEGYSVSREKKERFSLILESASTNQTSMYLCASRERGGPSTDTQYFGPGTRLTVL.

This sequence joins TRBV7-3 and TRBJ1-1, with D perhaps TRBD1 (6 bases). The V end lost 5 bases, the J end lost 8 bases, and 15 bases lay between the germline ends. The CDR3 covers 13 residues. Germline CDR1 and CDR2: SGHTA and FQGTGA. CDR3 DNA sequence: TGTGCCAGCAGCATAAGCACCGGGACAGAAGCTTTCTTT. It encodes CASSISTGTEAFF. Based on the CDR3 plus reference TRBV7-3 and TRBJ1-1, the full variable domain is GAGVSQTPSNKVTEKGKYVELRCDPISGHTALYWYRQSLGQGPEFLIYFQGTGAADDSGLPNDRFFAVRPEGSVSTLKIQRTERGDSAVYLCASSISTGTEAFFGQGTRLTVV.

The CDR3 DNA reads TGTGCCAGCAGCCGTATACAGGGGCGGGTTAGGCCCACTGAAGCTTTCTTT. This gives the protein CASSRIQGRVRPTEAFF. This chain connects TRBV11-2 to TRBJ1-1; TRBD1 matches at 7 bases. The CDR3 extends over 17 amino acids. Germline CDR1 and CDR2: SGHAT and FQNNGV. V was pared by 5 bases and J by 4 bases, with 16 bases of the junction left unmatched.

The chain joins TRBV7-9 to TRBJ1-1; D call uncertain. V was trimmed by 1 base and J by 4 bases, leaving 7 bases between them. CDR1 SEHNR and CDR2 FQNEAQ come from the germline V gene (reference sequence). CDR3 length: 13 amino acids. The CDR3 coding sequence is TGTGCCAGCAGCTTAGTAGAGGTCACTGAAGCTTTCTTT. Its protein product is CASSLVEVTEAFF.

The rearrangement links TRBV7-2 to TRBJ2-5; maybe TRBD1 (6 bases). Germline V gene sequence: CDR1 SGHTA, CDR2 FQGNSA. The V gene lost 4 bases and the J gene lost 2 bases, with 11 bases spanning the gap. CDR3 length: 14 residues. The CDR3 DNA sequence: TGTGCCAGCAGCTCGGGACAAGCTCAAGAGACCCAGTACTTC. It yields the protein CASSSGQAQETQYF.

The V gene is TRBV14, the J gene TRBJ2-2; D unclear. Between the trimmed V and J ends, which lost 4 bases and 0 bases, there was a span of 9 bases. Germline V lookup: CDR1 SGHDN, CDR2 FVKESK. This CDR3 has 15 residues. The CDR3 DNA follows: TGTGCCAGCAGCCCCATGACGTCGAACACCGGGGAGCTGTTTTTT. It translates to CASSPMTSNTGELFF.

The chain carries TRBV7-9 and TRBJ2-4; TRBD1 matches 10 bases. With 7 bases clipped from V and 7 bases from J, the junction kept 4 bases outside the gene matches. The CDR3 is 13 amino acids. Germline CDR1 and CDR2: SEHNR and FQNEAQ (reference sequence). The CDR3 coding sequence is TGTGCCAGCATGGGACAGGGGTTCAACATTCAGTACTTC. Encoded protein: CASMGQGFNIQYF.

The V and J genes are TRBV5-4 and TRBJ2-5; D remains ambiguous. The V gene lost 0 bases and the J gene lost 7 bases, with 10 bases spanning the gap. In germline, CDR1 is SGHNT, CDR2 YYREEE (reference sequence). The CDR3 has 13 residues. The CDR3 DNA follows: TGTGCCAGCAGCTTGGATAGGAGTGGGACCCAGTACTTC. As protein: CASSLDRSGTQYF.

This clone was recorded only once. The chain is built from TRBV6-1 and TRBJ2-7, with a tentative D call TRBD1 (6 bases). Germline V lookup: CDR1 MNHNS, CDR2 SASEGT. This CDR3 spans 14 amino acids. With 1 base removed from V and 3 bases from J, the gap between germline ends came to 10 bases. DNA of the CDR3: TGTGCCAGCAGTGAAGGGGACAACCGCTACGAGCAGTACTTC. The encoded protein is CASSEGDNRYEQYF.

This clone was counted a single time. The chain combines TRBV11-2 with TRBJ1-4; no firm D call. Germline loops: CDR1 SGHAT, CDR2 FQNNGV. V was pared by 6 bases and J by 2 bases, with 13 bases between. The CDR3 totals 15 residues. The CDR3 spells CASRPLTGTNEKLFF. CDR3 DNA sequence: TGTGCCAGCAGACCCCTGACGGGTACTAATGAAAAACTGTTTTTT.

The chain links TRBV4-1 to TRBJ2-5; TRBD1 agrees at 7 bases. The V gene end was trimmed by 0 bases and the J gene end by 3 bases; junction bases not matched to a gene: 4. The CDR3 runs to 15 residues. Germline V lookup: CDR1 MGHRA, CDR2 YSYEKL. DNA for the CDR3: TGCGCCAGCAGCCAAGACGAGACAGGGAAAGAGACCCAGTACTTC. Encoded protein: CASSQDETGKETQYF.

The CDR3 DNA is TGTGCCAGCAGTTTCCGGGATCCAAGTGGGGAGCTGTTTTTT. This sequence encodes CASSFRDPSGELFF. The V gene is TRBV27, the J gene TRBJ2-2, with D maybe TRBD2 (5 bases). V lost 3 bases and J 8 bases, leaving 13 bases between the germline ends. In germline, CDR1 is MNHEY, CDR2 SMNVEV (reference sequence). CDR3 size: 14 residues.

This chain connects TRBV5-6 to TRBJ1-2, with 8 bases aligning to TRBD1. The V gene end was trimmed by 0 bases and the J gene end by 8 bases; junction bases not matched to a gene: 9. The germline gives CDR1 SGHDT, CDR2 YYEEEE. The CDR3 is made up of 15 amino acids. The CDR3 loop is CASSLGTGRSGGYTF. CDR3 coding DNA: TGTGCCAGCAGCTTGGGGACAGGGAGAAGTGGCGGCTACACCTTC.

J is TRBJ1-1 and V is TRBV4-3, with D maybe TRBD1 (5 bases). The germline V gene has CDR1 LGHNA and CDR2 YSLEER. Trimming removed 6 bases from V and 1 base from J, with 12 bases in between. CDR3 length: 14 residues. The CDR3 DNA reads as TGCGCCAGCAGACCCCGGGGCCAGAACACTGAAGCTTTCTTT. Its translation: CASRPRGQNTEAFF.

The J gene is TRBJ1-2, the V gene TRBV19; 10 bases are a match to TRBD1. CDR3 size: 13 residues. V lost 4 bases to trimming and J lost 7 bases; unmatched junction nucleotides: 3. CDR1 and CDR2 (germline): LNHDA, SQIVND (reference sequence). The chain's CDR3 is CASSKDRGPGYTF. The CDR3 DNA follows: TGTGCCAGTAGTAAAGACAGGGGGCCTGGCTACACCTTC.

The chain recombines TRBV23-1 with TRBJ1-4; D is unclear. TRBV23-1 is treated as an ORF (open reading frame) with a function not yet certain. CDR3 length: 15 residues. Trimming pared 6 bases from V and 0 bases from J, leaving 11 bases between. The CDR3 loop is CASRQPGATNEKLFF. CDR3 nucleotides: TGCGCCAGCAGGCAACCAGGTGCAACTAATGAAAAACTGTTTTTT.

The chain uses TRBV7-9 and TRBJ2-7; D not certain. Trimming took off 5 bases at V and 7 bases at J, with 18 bases between the two ends. Germline CDR1 is SEHNR and CDR2 is FQNEAQ (reference sequence). The CDR3 has 14 residues. The CDR3 sequence is CASSHGRKSGEQYF. The CDR3, as DNA: TGTGCCAGCAGCCACGGAAGGAAATCCGGGGAGCAGTACTTC.

The chain recombines TRBV5-1 with TRBJ1-1; possibly TRBD1 for D (6 bases). Looked up from germline, CDR1 is SGHRS and CDR2 is YFSETQ. This CDR3 has 15 amino acids. V was clipped by 3 bases and J by 6 bases, with 18 bases between them. CDR3 loop: CASSSQLQGNSEAFF. CDR3 in DNA: TGCGCCAGCAGCTCCCAGTTACAGGGAAACTCTGAAGCTTTCTTT.

The rearrangement uses TRBV11-3 and TRBJ1-1, with unresolved D. The CDR3 runs to 13 residues. V was shortened by 5 bases and J by 1 base, with 8 bases between the two germline ends. CDR1 SGHNT and CDR2 YENEEA come from the germline V gene. CDR3 region: CASSTRTNTEAFF. CDR3 DNA: TGTGCCAGCAGCACCCGGACGAACACTGAAGCTTTCTTT.

The rearrangement joins TRBV9 to TRBJ1-1, with D possibly matching TRBD1 (5 bases). V was clipped by 3 bases and J by 5 bases, with 17 bases between them. CDR3 length: 15 residues. Germline loops: CDR1 SGDLS, CDR2 YYNGEE. CDR3 nucleotides: TGTGCCAGCAGCGGACAGCCGCTCCCGGGGACTGAAGCTTTCTTT. Protein: CASSGQPLPGTEAFF.

The rearrangement links TRBV2 to TRBJ2-6; D is uncertain. CDR1 and CDR2 from the germline V gene are SNHLY and FYNNEI. This CDR3 is built from 19 residues. V lost 0 bases, J lost 0 bases, and 15 bases lay in between. The CDR3 sequence: CASSEAQITKSSGANVLTF. The CDR3, as DNA: TGTGCCAGCAGTGAAGCGCAGATCACAAAGAGCTCTGGGGCCAACGTCCTGACTTTC.

The chain joins TRBV5-6 to TRBJ2-3, with 13 bases lining up with TRBD2. The ends lost 5 bases at V and 5 bases at J; junction bases unmatched: 8. The length of the CDR3 is 16 residues. Per germline, CDR1 SGHDT and CDR2 YYEEEE. The chain's CDR3 is CASSPGLAGAGDTQYF. CDR3 coding DNA: TGTGCCAGCAGTCCTGGACTAGCGGGGGCAGGAGATACGCAGTATTTT.

Comment on this clone: In the same sample, other DNA sequences code for this CDR3. This chain links TRBV29-1 with TRBJ1-1; D is possibly TRBD1 (5 bases). Germline loops: CDR1 SQVTM, CDR2 ANQGSEA. CDR3 length: 13 residues. V was pared by 6 bases and J by 0 bases, with 11 bases between. The CDR3 bases are TGCAGCGTGGGCGGGGGTATGAACACTGAAGCTTTCTTT. Encoded protein: CSVGGGMNTEAFF. The full variable domain, completed using reference TRBV29-1 and TRBJ1-1, is SAVISQKPSRDICQRGTSLTIQCQVDSQVTMMFWYRQQPGQSLTLIATANQGSEATYESGFVIDKFPISRPNLTFSTLTVSNMSPEDSSIYLCSVGGGMNTEAFFGQGTRLTVV.